Following are 29 T cell receptor beta chains from one sample sequenced in a study of blood T cell repertoires in COVID-19. Sequencing was performed with immunoSEQ multiplex PCR; in TCRdb, only in-frame clones are kept and a portion is missing. The sample comprises 160,000 or so clones, roughly 80% of which are singletons, and about 15% rests with the top ten. What was sequenced was peripheral blood. These receptors all stem from a woman older than 75 with acute or convalescent COVID-19.

The chain is built from TRBV18 and TRBJ1-1, with D unclear. The CDR3 extends over 14 amino acids. V was clipped by 2 bases and J by 4 bases, with 11 bases between them. Germline lookup yields CDR1 KGHSH and CDR2 LQKENI. CDR3 in amino acids: CASSPGSSGTEAFF. The CDR3 DNA reads as TGTGCCAGCTCACCAGGGAGTTCTGGCACTGAAGCTTTCTTT.

This chain links TRBV21-1 with TRBJ1-1. TRBV21-1 is annotated as a pseudogene. CDR3 size: 13 residues. The CDR3 protein is CASSKGPSGEAFF. CDR3 DNA: TGTGCCAGCAGCAAAGGCCCTTCGGGTGAGGCTTTCTTT.

V usage is TRBV7-9 and J usage is TRBJ2-2; D gene ambiguous. This CDR3 contains 13 residues. V shed 4 bases and J shed 5 bases, with 8 bases lying between them. Germline assignment: CDR1 SEHNR and CDR2 FQNEAQ (reference sequence). The CDR3 region is CASSSSTTGELFF. The CDR3 DNA follows: TGTGCCAGCAGCTCCTCAACAACCGGGGAGCTGTTTTTT.

This sequence joins TRBV7-8 and TRBJ1-3, with D possibly TRBD1 on 6 matching bases. Trimming removed 4 bases from V and 3 bases from J, with 10 bases in between. From germline, CDR1 is SGHVS and CDR2 FQNEAQ. This CDR3 has 14 amino acids. The CDR3 DNA reads as TGTGCCAGCAGCTCACAGGGTAATGGAAACACCATATATTTT. Amino acids: CASSSQGNGNTIYF. Filled out from reference TRBV7-8 and TRBJ1-3, the complete variable domain reads GAGVSQSPRYKVAKRGQDVALRCDPISGHVSLFWYQQALGQGPEFLTYFQNEAQLDKSGLPSDRFFAERPEGSVSTLKIQRTQQEDSAVYLCASSSQGNGNTIYFGEGSWLTVV.

This chain joins TRBV3-1 (or the pseudogene TRBV3-2) and TRBJ1-4, with 9 bases aligning to TRBD1. This CDR3 is 15 amino acids long. With 5 bases clipped from V and 3 bases from J, the junction kept 4 bases outside the gene matches. Germline CDR1 is LGHDT and CDR2 is YNNKEL (reference sequence). DNA for the CDR3: TGTGCCAGCAGCAAGCGGACAGGGGCTAATGAAAAACTGTTTTTT. This gives the protein CASSKRTGANEKLFF.

This clone was counted only a few times. The gene calls are TRBV5-6 and TRBJ2-2; 8 nucleotides line up with TRBD2. Losses at the gene ends were 3 bases for V and 4 bases for J; bases not matched to a gene: 8. The CDR3 contains 16 residues. Germline V gene sequence: CDR1 SGHDT, CDR2 YYEEEE. CDR3 DNA: TGTGCCAGCAGCTCTGAGCGGGAGTGGGGCACCGGGGAGCTGTTTTTT. Translation: CASSSEREWGTGELFF.

The V and J genes are TRBV6-5 and TRBJ1-2, with 10 bases lining up with TRBD1. Germline V gene lookup returns CDR1 MNHEY and CDR2 SVGAGI. J was trimmed by 5 bases and V by 6 bases; bases with no gene match: 9. The length of the CDR3 is 15 residues. As DNA, the CDR3 is TGTGCCAGCAGGCGGGGACAGGGGAGTTGGTATGGCTACACCTTC. This gives the protein CASRRGQGSWYGYTF.

This clone has more than one count but fewer than ten. The V call is TRBV7-9, the J call TRBJ2-5, with 8 bases aligning to TRBD1. This CDR3 is 14 amino acids long. J gave up 3 bases and V 6 bases, and 6 bases lay outside the gene matches. CDR1 SEHNR and CDR2 FQNEAQ come from the germline V gene (reference sequence). As DNA, the CDR3 is TGTGCCAGCAGGAACAGACAGGGGAAAGAGACCCAGTACTTC. It codes for CASRNRQGKETQYF.

The CDR3 reads CASSLDGYNEQFF. The DNA of the CDR3 is TGTGCCAGCAGCCTAGACGGCTACAATGAGCAGTTCTTC. This chain links TRBV7-2 with TRBJ2-1; unclear D gene. Germline V CDR1 and CDR2: SGHTA, FQGNSA. CDR3 length: 13 amino acids. V gave up 5 bases and J gave up 3 bases, with 8 bases separating them.

V gene TRBV6-6 combines with J gene TRBJ1-2; tentative D call: TRBD1 (5 bases). This CDR3 has 14 residues. Germline V gene lookup returns CDR1 MNHNY and CDR2 SVGAGI (reference sequence). Trimming shortened V by 6 bases and J by 0 bases, and 11 bases separated the two germline ends. CDR3 sequence (DNA): TGTGCCAGCAGCCCCGGGGGGACTAACTATGGCTACACCTTC. Translating gives CASSPGGTNYGYTF.

The chain has TRBV21-1 and TRBJ1-5; the DNA was not compared with TRBD1, the D call given in the table. TRBV21-1 is a listed pseudogene. The CDR3 has 17 residues. CDR3 sequence: CASSKVWTGYSNQPQHF. The CDR3 coding sequence is TGTGCCAGCAGCAAAGTGTGGACAGGTTATAGCAATCAGCCCCAGCATTTT.

CDR3 in DNA: TGTGCCAGCAGTTCCCCGGGACTAGGAGCCCCATCTGGGGCCAACGTCCTGACTTTC. Translating it yields CASSSPGLGAPSGANVLTF. This chain links TRBV27 with TRBJ2-6; 8 nucleotides align to TRBD2. This CDR3 comprises 19 residues. Germline CDR1 MNHEY, CDR2 SMNVEV (reference sequence). After removal of 4 bases from V and 1 base from J, the junction contained 12 bases not matched to a gene.

The gene calls are TRBV24-1 and TRBJ1-4; D might be TRBD1 (6 bases). Germline V gives CDR1 KGHDR, CDR2 SFDVKD. The CDR3 runs 14 residues. Trimming removed 3 bases at V and 7 bases at J, with 11 bases between. DNA for the CDR3: TGTGCCACCAGTGATCAGGGGCTGAGTGAAAAACTGTTTTTT. This encodes CATSDQGLSEKLFF.

V and J are TRBV5-1 and TRBJ2-5; D gene unclear. The CDR3 spans 14 residues. The V gene's germline CDR1 is SGHRS and CDR2 YFSETQ. V lost 4 bases to trimming and J lost 2 bases, with 12 bases between them. In nucleotides, the CDR3 is TGCGCCAGCAGCCGGAGACGAGAACAAGAGACCCAGTACTTC. As protein: CASSRRREQETQYF.

This sequence joins TRBV10-3 and TRBJ2-3; 9 nucleotides agree with TRBD1. The CDR3 has 13 residues. Per germline, CDR1 ENHRY and CDR2 SYGVKD. Trimming at V came to 9 bases and at J to 1 base, leaving 2 bases not matched to a gene. CDR3 in amino acids: CAIQGAGTDTQYF. In nucleotides, the CDR3 is TGTGCCATACAGGGGGCGGGCACAGATACGCAGTATTTT.

This clone was recorded once. This rearrangement joins TRBV5-1 to TRBJ1-1; 8 nucleotides match TRBD1. After removal of 7 bases from V and 1 base from J, the junction contained 12 bases not matched to a gene. CDR3 length: 16 residues. From germline, CDR1 is SGHRS and CDR2 YFSETQ. CDR3 nucleotide sequence: TGCGCCAGCCCCGAACTTAGTGGACAGGGGAACACTGAAGCTTTCTTT. Encoded protein: CASPELSGQGNTEAFF.

This chain uses TRBV6-1 with TRBJ2-3, with a weak D call TRBD2 (5 bases). The CDR3 is made up of 13 amino acids. Deletions cut 3 bases from V and 6 bases from J, with 10 bases between. Germline V gene sequence: CDR1 MNHNS, CDR2 SASEGT. In nucleotides, the CDR3 is TGTGCCAGCAGTGACGGCTGGAGGGATACGCAGTATTTT. Protein product: CASSDGWRDTQYF.

The rearrangement links TRBV28 to TRBJ2-7, with TRBD2 matching 7 bases. The V and J ends lost 9 bases and 0 bases, in that order; junction bases with no gene match: 5. The CDR3 sequence is 13 residues long. Germline V CDR1 and CDR2: MDHEN, SYDVKM. DNA for the CDR3: TGTGCCAGTACCGGGGGGAGCTCCTACGAGCAGTACTTC. It is translated as CASTGGSSYEQYF.

This clone has more than one count but fewer than ten. Different DNA sequences within this sample yield the same CDR3. The rearrangement links TRBV5-1 to TRBJ1-2; 11 positions match TRBD1. Germline values: CDR1 SGHRS, CDR2 YFSETQ. The length of the CDR3 is 14 residues. The V and J ends lost 4 bases and 7 bases, in that order; junction bases with no gene match: 6. CDR3 protein: CASSLDRGLGGYTF. The CDR3 coding sequence is TGCGCCAGCAGCCTGGACAGGGGGCTGGGTGGCTACACCTTC.

This chain uses TRBV7-2 with TRBJ2-1, with TRBD2 identical over 10 bases. The CDR3 is 15 residues long. The trim removed 5 bases at V and 7 bases at J, leaving 8 bases unmatched. Germline V lookup: CDR1 SGHTA, CDR2 FQGNSA. CDR3 sequence (DNA): TGTGCCAGCAGCGCAACTAGCGGGGTAGGTAATGAGCAGTTCTTC. Translated, it gives CASSATSGVGNEQFF.

This chain connects TRBV2 to TRBJ1-1; possibly TRBD1 for D (5 bases). The CDR3 contains 13 residues. V was shortened by 6 bases and J by 3 bases, with 11 bases between the two germline ends. Per germline, CDR1 SNHLY and CDR2 FYNNEI. CDR3 sequence: CASRTGRHTEAFF. The CDR3 bases are TGTGCCAGCAGAACAGGCCGACACACTGAAGCTTTCTTT.

The chain employs TRBV6-5 and TRBJ2-1; 8 bases agree with TRBD2. This CDR3 is built from 15 residues. The J segment lost 0 bases and the V segment lost 7 bases, leaving 5 bases of the junction unmatched. Per germline, CDR1 MNHEY and CDR2 SVGAGI. The CDR3 sequence: CASTLAGISYNEQFF. The CDR3 coding sequence is TGTGCCAGCACCTTAGCGGGAATCTCCTACAATGAGCAGTTCTTC.

The chain is built from TRBV20-1 and TRBJ2-1; D is unresolved. Germline V gene lookup returns CDR1 DFQATT and CDR2 SNEGSKA (reference sequence). There are 11 residues in the CDR3. V was clipped by 8 bases and J by 7 bases, with 12 bases between them. The CDR3 DNA reads as TGCAGTCGGTGGTTTGAGAATGAGCAGTTCTTC. This codes for CSRWFENEQFF.

The V gene is TRBV5-1, the J gene TRBJ2-1, with 8 bases identical to TRBD2. After removal of 4 bases from V and 4 bases from J, the junction contained 13 bases not matched to a gene. Germline V gene data show CDR1 as SGHRS and CDR2 as YFSETQ. This CDR3 region has 17 residues. This CDR3 is CASSLGGEVAGYNEQFF. The CDR3 bases are TGCGCCAGCAGCCTCGGGGGGGAAGTCGCTGGTTACAATGAGCAGTTCTTC.

This clone was recorded once. This chain connects TRBV24-1 to TRBJ2-1; D unresolved. CDR3 size: 15 residues. Germline V gene data show CDR1 as KGHDR and CDR2 as SFDVKD. Deletions cut 0 bases from V and 1 base from J, with 6 bases between. DNA for the CDR3: TGTGCCACCAGTGATTTGCAACGGTCCTACAATGAGCAGTTCTTC. This encodes CATSDLQRSYNEQFF.

This chain connects TRBV3-1 (or the pseudogene TRBV3-2) to TRBJ2-2; D is possibly TRBD1 (6 bases). The CDR3 runs 17 residues. The V and J ends lost 4 bases and 0 bases respectively, with 15 bases between them. Germline lookup yields CDR1 LGHDT and CDR2 YNNKEL (reference sequence). In nucleotides, the CDR3 is TGTGCCAGCAGCCTGTACAGGGATCGATCGAACACCGGGGAGCTGTTTTTT. Amino acids: CASSLYRDRSNTGELFF.

The rearrangement links TRBV5-1 to TRBJ1-1; the match to TRBD1 covers 8 bases. From germline, CDR1 is SGHRS and CDR2 YFSETQ. The junction had 2 bases not matched to a gene; V was cut back by 2 bases and J by 5 bases. This CDR3 comprises 13 residues. CDR3 DNA: TGCGCCAGCAGCTTCAGGGACAGGACTGAAGCTTTCTTT. Encoded protein: CASSFRDRTEAFF. Variable domain in full (rest from reference TRBV5-1 and TRBJ1-1): KAGVTQTPRYLIKTRGQQVTLSCSPISGHRSVSWYQQTPGQGLQFLFEYFSETQRNKGNFPGRFSGRQFSNSRSEMNVSTLELGDSALYLCASSFRDRTEAFFGQGTRLTVV.

The chain links TRBV28 to TRBJ2-6, with D possibly being TRBD2 (6 bases). Germline V gives CDR1 MDHEN, CDR2 SYDVKM. There are 19 residues in the CDR3. The germline V and J ends were trimmed by 3 bases and 5 bases, with 23 bases remaining between them. This CDR3 is CASSFLAWKEGRRANVLTF. The CDR3 DNA reads as TGTGCCAGCAGTTTCTTGGCGTGGAAGGAGGGGCGCCGGGCCAACGTCCTGACTTTC.

This clone was seen only a few times. This sequence joins TRBV9 and TRBJ1-6; 10 positions agree with TRBD1. The length of the CDR3 is 15 residues. Germline V gene data show CDR1 as SGDLS and CDR2 as YYNGEE. Unmatched junction bases numbered 3, after V lost 0 bases and J lost 9 bases. The CDR3, as DNA: TGTGCCAGCAGCGTAGGGACAGGGGGAAGTTCACCCCTCCACTTT. Translated, it gives CASSVGTGGSSPLHF.